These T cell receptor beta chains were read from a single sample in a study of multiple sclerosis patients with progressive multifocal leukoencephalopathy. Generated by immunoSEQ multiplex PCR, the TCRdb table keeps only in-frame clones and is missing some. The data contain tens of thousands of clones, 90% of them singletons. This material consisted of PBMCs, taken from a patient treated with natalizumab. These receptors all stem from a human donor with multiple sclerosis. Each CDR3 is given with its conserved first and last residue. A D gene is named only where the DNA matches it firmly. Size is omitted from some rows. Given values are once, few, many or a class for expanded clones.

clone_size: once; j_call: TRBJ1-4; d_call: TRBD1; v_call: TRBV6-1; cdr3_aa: CASSERGGGEKLFF; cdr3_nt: TGTGCCAGCAGTGAACGTGGAGGGGGCGAAAAACTGTTTTTT
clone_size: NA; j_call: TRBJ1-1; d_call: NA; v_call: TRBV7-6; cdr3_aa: CASSLEQVYTEAFF; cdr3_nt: TGTGCCAGCAGCTTAGAACAGGTGTACACTGAAGCTTTCTTT
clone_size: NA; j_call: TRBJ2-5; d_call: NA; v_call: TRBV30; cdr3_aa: CAWNYQETQYF; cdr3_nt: TGTGCCTGGAACTACCAAGAGACCCAGTACTTC
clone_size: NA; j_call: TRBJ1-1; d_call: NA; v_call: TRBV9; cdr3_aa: CASTRASWGEAFF; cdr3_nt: TGTGCCAGCACGAGAGCGTCCTGGGGTGAAGCTTTCTTT
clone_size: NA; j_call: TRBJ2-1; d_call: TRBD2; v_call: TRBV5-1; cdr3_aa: CASSSSSGTSGYNEQFF; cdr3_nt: TGCGCCAGCAGCTCGTCCTCCGGGACTAGCGGATACAATGAGCAGTTCTTC
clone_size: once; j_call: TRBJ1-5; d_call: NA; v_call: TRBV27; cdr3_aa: CASSLNSFRQPQHF; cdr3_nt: TGTGCCAGCAGTTTGAATTCCTTCAGACAGCCCCAGCATTTT
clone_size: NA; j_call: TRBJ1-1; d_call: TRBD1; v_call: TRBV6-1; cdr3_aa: CASRRTGRTEAFF; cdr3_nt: TGTGCCAGCAGGAGGACAGGGAGAACTGAAGCTTTCTTT
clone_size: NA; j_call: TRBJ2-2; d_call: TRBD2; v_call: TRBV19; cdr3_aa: CASNGGGTGELFF; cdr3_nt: TGTGCCAGTAATGGGGGGGGGACCGGGGAGCTGTTTTTT
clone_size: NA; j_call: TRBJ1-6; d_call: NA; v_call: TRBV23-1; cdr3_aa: CASSQREGGGASPLHF; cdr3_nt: TGCGCCAGCAGTCAACGTGAAGGGGGTGGAGCTTCACCCCTCCACTTT
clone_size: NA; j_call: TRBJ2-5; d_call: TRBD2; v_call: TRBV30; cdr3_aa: CAWSESPGLSRETQYF; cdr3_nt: TGTGCCTGGAGTGAATCTCCGGGACTATCAAGAGAGACCCAGTACTTC
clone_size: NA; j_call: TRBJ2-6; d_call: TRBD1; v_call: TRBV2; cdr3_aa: CASSGTGGPGANVLTF; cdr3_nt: TGTGCCAGCAGCGGGACAGGGGGACCTGGGGCCAACGTCCTGACTTTC
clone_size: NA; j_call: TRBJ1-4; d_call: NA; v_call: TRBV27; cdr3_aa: CASSLYGGGEKLFF; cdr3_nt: TGTGCCAGCAGTTTATACGGGGGAGGTGAAAAACTGTTTTTT
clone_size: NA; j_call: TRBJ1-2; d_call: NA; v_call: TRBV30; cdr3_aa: CAWERHTF; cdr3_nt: TGTGCCTGGGAAAGGCATACCTTC
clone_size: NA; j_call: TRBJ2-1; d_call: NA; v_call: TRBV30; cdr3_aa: CAWSMGYNEQFF; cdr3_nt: TGTGCCTGGAGTATGGGGTACAATGAGCAGTTCTTC
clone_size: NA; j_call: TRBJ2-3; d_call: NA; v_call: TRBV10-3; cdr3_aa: CAISETTGTSGPTDTQYF; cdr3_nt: TGTGCCATCAGTGAGACTACCGGGACCAGCGGTCCCACAGATACGCAGTATTTT
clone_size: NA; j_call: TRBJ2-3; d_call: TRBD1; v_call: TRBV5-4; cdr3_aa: CASSPPRQGYTDTQYF; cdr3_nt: TGTGCCAGCAGCCCGCCTCGACAGGGGTACACAGATACGCAGTATTTT
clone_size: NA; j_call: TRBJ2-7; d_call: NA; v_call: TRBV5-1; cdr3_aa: CASSPWTSYSYEQYF; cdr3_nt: TGCGCCAGCAGCCCCTGGACCAGCTACTCCTACGAGCAGTACTTC
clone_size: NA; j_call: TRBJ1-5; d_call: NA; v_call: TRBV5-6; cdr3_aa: CASSLGTGGDQPQHF; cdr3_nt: TGTGCCAGCAGCTTGGGGACCGGGGGGGATCAGCCCCAGCATTTT
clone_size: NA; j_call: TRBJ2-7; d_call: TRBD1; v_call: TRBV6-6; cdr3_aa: CASSPSGTGFQYEQYF; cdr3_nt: TGTGCCAGCAGTCCCTCCGGGACAGGGTTCCAGTACGAGCAGTACTTC
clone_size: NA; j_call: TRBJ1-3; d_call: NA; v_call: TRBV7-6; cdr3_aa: CASSLAGDWGQGFSSGNTIYF; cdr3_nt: TGTGCCAGCAGCTTAGCGGGGGATTGGGGACAAGGATTTAGCTCTGGAAACACCATATATTTT
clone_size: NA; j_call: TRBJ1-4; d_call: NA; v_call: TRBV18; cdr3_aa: CASSPWDRGSTNEKLFF; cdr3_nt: TGTGCCAGCTCACCATGGGATCGGGGATCCACTAATGAAAAACTGTTTTTT
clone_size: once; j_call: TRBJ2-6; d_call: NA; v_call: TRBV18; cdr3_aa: CASSPNGANVLTF; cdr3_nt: TGTGCCAGCTCACCGAATGGGGCCAACGTCCTGACTTTC
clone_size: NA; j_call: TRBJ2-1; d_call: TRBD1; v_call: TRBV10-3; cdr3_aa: CAIRGEPGQGVDEQFF; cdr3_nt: TGTGCCATCAGAGGAGAACCGGGACAGGGTGTCGATGAGCAGTTCTTC
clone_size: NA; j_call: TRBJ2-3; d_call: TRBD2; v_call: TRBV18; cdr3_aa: CASSPRLAEHTDTQYF; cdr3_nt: TGTGCCAGCTCACCACGACTAGCGGAACACACAGATACGCAGTATTTT
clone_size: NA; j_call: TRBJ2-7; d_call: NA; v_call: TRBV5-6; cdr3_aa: CASSSYRDRAYEQYF; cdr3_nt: TGTGCCAGCAGCTCGTACCGGGACCGGGCCTACGAGCAGTACTTC
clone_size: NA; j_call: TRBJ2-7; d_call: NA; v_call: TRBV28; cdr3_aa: CASSPLLGAYEQYF; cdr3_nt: TGTGCCAGCAGTCCACTCCTTGGAGCCTACGAGCAGTACTTC
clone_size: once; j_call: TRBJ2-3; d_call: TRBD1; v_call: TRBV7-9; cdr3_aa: CASSAPRGTTDTQYF; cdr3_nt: TGTGCCAGCAGCGCACCCAGGGGGACGACAGATACGCAGTATTTT
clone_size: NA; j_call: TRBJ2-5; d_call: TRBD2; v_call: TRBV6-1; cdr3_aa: CASSDSSGGGTQYF; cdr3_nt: TGTGCCAGCAGTGATAGTAGCGGGGGCGGGACCCAGTACTTC
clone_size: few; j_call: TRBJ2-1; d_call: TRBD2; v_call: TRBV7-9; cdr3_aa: CASSLSGGLYNEQFF; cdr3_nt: TGTGCCAGCAGCCTAAGCGGGGGGCTTTACAATGAGCAGTTCTTC
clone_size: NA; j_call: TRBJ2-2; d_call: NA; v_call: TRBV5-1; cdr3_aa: CASSLGGTTNTGELFF; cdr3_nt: TGCGCCAGCAGCTTGGGAGGAACAACGAACACCGGGGAGCTGTTTTTT
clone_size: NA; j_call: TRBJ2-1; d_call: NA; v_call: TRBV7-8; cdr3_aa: CASSLEGNEQFF; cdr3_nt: TGTGCCAGCAGCTTAGAGGGAAATGAGCAGTTCTTC
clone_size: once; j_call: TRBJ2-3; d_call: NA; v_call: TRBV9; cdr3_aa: CASQENPGTDTQYF; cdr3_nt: TGTGCCAGCCAGGAGAACCCTGGGACAGATACGCAGTATTTT
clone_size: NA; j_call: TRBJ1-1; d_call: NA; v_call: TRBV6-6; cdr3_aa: CASSYGAGVEAEAFF; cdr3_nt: TGTGCCAGCAGTTACGGAGCAGGGGTGGAGGCTGAAGCTTTCTTT
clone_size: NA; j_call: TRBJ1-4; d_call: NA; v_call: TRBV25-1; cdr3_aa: CASSESGMEEKLFF; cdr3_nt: TGTGCCAGCAGTGAATCAGGGATGGAGGAAAAACTGTTTTTT
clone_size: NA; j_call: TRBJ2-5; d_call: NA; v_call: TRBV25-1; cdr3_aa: CASTGTAPQGAQYF; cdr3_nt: TGTGCCAGCACTGGGACGGCACCCCAAGGGGCCCAGTACTTC
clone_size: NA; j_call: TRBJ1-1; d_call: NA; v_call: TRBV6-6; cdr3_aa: CASGLRPGGNTEAFF; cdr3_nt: TGTGCCAGCGGGCTTCGACCGGGGGGGAACACTGAAGCTTTCTTT
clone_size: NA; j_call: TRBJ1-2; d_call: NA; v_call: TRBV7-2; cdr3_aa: CASSLVSLVYGYTF; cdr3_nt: TGTGCCAGCAGCTTAGTCTCCCTCGTCTATGGCTACACCTTC
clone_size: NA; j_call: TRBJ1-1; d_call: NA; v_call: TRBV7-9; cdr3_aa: CASSLLDSQNTEAFF; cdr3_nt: TGTGCCAGCAGCTTACTCGACAGCCAGAACACTGAAGCTTTCTTT
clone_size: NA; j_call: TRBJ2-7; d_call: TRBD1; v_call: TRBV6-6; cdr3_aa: CASSYGQGVSYEQYF; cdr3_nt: TGTGCCAGCAGTTACGGACAGGGGGTGTCCTACGAGCAGTACTTC
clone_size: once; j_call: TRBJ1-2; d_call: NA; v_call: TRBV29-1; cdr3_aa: CSVVGGGTGYGYTF; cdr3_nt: TGCAGCGTTGTGGGGGGAGGGACCGGTTATGGCTACACCTTC